This record concerns one T cell receptor beta chain sequence. Its antigen is as yet unknown. These data are taken from a study of cytomegalovirus exposure and HLA in healthy donors. Broader study findings: Several V segments, TRBV6-2 and TRBV6-3 among them, could not be told apart and were dropped.

Researchers ran the PCR with 60 Vbeta and 13 Jbeta primers. The authors' processing: Around 10 million shared chains were among about 80 million unique TCR beta chains counted in a later analysis. Clones were read by immunoSEQ multiplex PCR, and TCRdb kept only the in-frame ones, dropping some. That table furnishes V, J and clone size, whereas the DNA furnished D and trimming. The sample records around 240,000 clones, 82% being singletons. V was pared by 5 bases and J by 2 bases, with 12 bases between. Germline loops: CDR1 SEHNR, CDR2 FQNEAQ (reference sequence). The CDR3 loop spans 15 amino acids. This clonotype was obtained from a woman in her forties in good health and CMV-seropositive. The J gene is TRBJ1-4, the V gene TRBV7-9; D possibly corresponds to TRBD1 (6 bases). The sequencing sample was made of PBMCs. The CDR3 reads CASSARTETNEKLFF. CDR3 nucleotides: TGTGCCAGCAGCGCCCGGACAGAGACTAATGAAAAACTGTTTTTT. Together with reference TRBV7-9 and TRBJ1-4, the CDR3 gives the full variable domain: DTGVSQNPRHKITKRGQNVTFRCDPISEHNRLYWYRQTLGQGPEFLTYFQNEAQLEKSRLLSDRFSAERPKGSFSTLEIQRTEQGDSAMYLCASSARTETNEKLFFGSGTQLSVL.